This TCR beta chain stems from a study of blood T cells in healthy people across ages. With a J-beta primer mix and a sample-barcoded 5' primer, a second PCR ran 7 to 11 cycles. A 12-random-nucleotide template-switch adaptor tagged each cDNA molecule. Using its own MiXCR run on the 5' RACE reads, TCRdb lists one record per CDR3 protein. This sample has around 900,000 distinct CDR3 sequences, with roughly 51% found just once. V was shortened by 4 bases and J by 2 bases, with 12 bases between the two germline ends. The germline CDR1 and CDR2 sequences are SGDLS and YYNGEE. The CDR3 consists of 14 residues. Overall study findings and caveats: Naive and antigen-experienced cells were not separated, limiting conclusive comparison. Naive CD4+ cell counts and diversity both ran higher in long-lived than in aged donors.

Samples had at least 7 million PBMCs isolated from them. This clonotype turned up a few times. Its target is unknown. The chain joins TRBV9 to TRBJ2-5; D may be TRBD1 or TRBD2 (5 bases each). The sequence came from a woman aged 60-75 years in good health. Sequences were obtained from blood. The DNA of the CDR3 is TGTGCCAGCAGCCCAAACTGGGGGCAAGAGACCCAGTACTTC. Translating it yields CASSPNWGQETQYF.